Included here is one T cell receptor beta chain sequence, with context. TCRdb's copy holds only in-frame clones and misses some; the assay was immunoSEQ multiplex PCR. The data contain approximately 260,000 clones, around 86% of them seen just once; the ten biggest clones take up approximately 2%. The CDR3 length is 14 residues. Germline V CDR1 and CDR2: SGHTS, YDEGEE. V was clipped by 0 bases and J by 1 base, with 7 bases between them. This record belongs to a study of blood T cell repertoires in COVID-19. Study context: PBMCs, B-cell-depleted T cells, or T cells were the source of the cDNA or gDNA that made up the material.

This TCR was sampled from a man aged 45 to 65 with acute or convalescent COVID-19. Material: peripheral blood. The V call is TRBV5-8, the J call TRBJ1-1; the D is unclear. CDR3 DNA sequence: TGTGCCAGCAGCTTGGGACACACGAACACTGAAGCTTTCTTT. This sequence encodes CASSLGHTNTEAFF.